Following are 16 T cell receptor beta chains from one sample sequenced in a study of blood T cell repertoires in COVID-19. Clones were read by immunoSEQ multiplex PCR, and TCRdb kept only the in-frame ones, dropping some. The sample records about 110,000 clones, 70% to 85% being singletons. The specimen was peripheral blood. Receptors originate from a woman aged 55-75 years with acute or convalescent COVID-19.

This clone was seen just once. The chain employs TRBV4-2 and TRBJ2-1; D might be TRBD2 (6 bases). The germline gives CDR1 LGHNA, CDR2 YNFKEQ. V was trimmed by 3 bases and J by 6 bases, leaving 15 bases between them. This CDR3 is 15 amino acids long. The CDR3 spells CASSQEGFERNEQFF. The CDR3 DNA sequence: TGTGCCAGCAGCCAGGAGGGCTTCGAGCGCAATGAGCAGTTCTTC.

This clone was observed a handful of times. This chain uses TRBV6-1 with TRBJ2-7; maybe TRBD1 (6 bases). Germline V gene lookup returns CDR1 MNHNS and CDR2 SASEGT. V gave up 0 bases and J gave up 3 bases, with 15 bases separating them. The CDR3 has 16 residues. This CDR3 is CASSEALTGSGYEQYF. Written as DNA, the CDR3 is TGTGCCAGCAGTGAAGCCCTGACAGGATCCGGCTACGAGCAGTACTTC.

The chain combines TRBV7-9 with TRBJ2-2, with D perhaps TRBD1 (6 bases). This CDR3 spans 17 amino acids. Deletions cut 2 bases from V and 6 bases from J, with 19 bases between. The germline V gene encodes CDR1 SEHNR and CDR2 FQNEAQ (reference sequence). CDR3 in amino acids: CASSLPGAMKYSGELFF. The CDR3 nucleotides read TGTGCCAGCAGCTTACCAGGGGCGATGAAGTACTCCGGGGAGCTGTTTTTT.

The chain joins TRBV5-1 to TRBJ1-1; D remains ambiguous. Trimming stripped 2 bases from V and 1 base from J, with 12 bases between. The CDR3 loop spans 15 amino acids. CDR1 and CDR2 from the germline V gene are SGHRS and YFSETQ. CDR3 sequence reads: CASSFLPGENTEAFF. DNA for the CDR3: TGCGCCAGCAGCTTCCTACCGGGAGAGAACACTGAAGCTTTCTTT. The full variable domain, rest sourced from reference TRBV5-1 and TRBJ1-1, is KAGVTQTPRYLIKTRGQQVTLSCSPISGHRSVSWYQQTPGQGLQFLFEYFSETQRNKGNFPGRFSGRQFSNSRSEMNVSTLELGDSALYLCASSFLPGENTEAFFGQGTRLTVV.

In DNA form, the CDR3 reads TGTGCCAGCAGCGAACTGACAGGGAAGTCGGTTCCTTTCTTT. This translates into CASSELTGKSVPFF. V and J are TRBV28 and TRBJ1-1; TRBD1 agrees at 7 bases. The CDR3 extends over 14 amino acids. Germline loops: CDR1 MDHEN, CDR2 SYDVKM. With V trimmed by 6 bases and J by 12 bases, 16 bases remained unmatched.

V and J are TRBV5-1 and TRBJ2-1, with D possibly matching TRBD1 (6 bases). Per germline, CDR1 SGHRS and CDR2 YFSETQ. V was pared by 2 bases and J by 7 bases, with 19 bases between. This CDR3 contains 16 residues. CDR3 region: CASSLQGIFPGNEQFF. Written as DNA, the CDR3 is TGCGCCAGCAGCTTACAGGGAATTTTTCCTGGAAATGAGCAGTTCTTC.

The chain is built from TRBV2 and TRBJ1-4, with 8 bases identical to TRBD1. V lost 2 bases to trimming and J lost 8 bases; unmatched junction nucleotides: 7. Germline CDR1 reads SNHLY; CDR2 reads FYNNEI. This CDR3 has 15 amino acids. CDR3 residues: CASSELSRGPEKLFF. As DNA, the CDR3 is TGTGCCAGCAGTGAACTTTCCAGGGGGCCCGAAAAACTGTTTTTT.

This clone occurred a few times. The J gene is TRBJ2-7, the V gene TRBV19; 7 nucleotides line up with TRBD1. In germline, CDR1 is LNHDA, CDR2 SQIVND (reference sequence). V lost 3 bases, J lost 0 bases, and 14 bases stayed unmatched. This CDR3 has 18 amino acids. The CDR3 spells CASSMSTGPVLSSYEQYF. As DNA, the CDR3 is TGTGCCAGTAGTATGTCGACAGGGCCGGTCCTGAGCTCCTACGAGCAGTACTTC. Using reference TRBV19 and TRBJ2-7 for the parts outside the CDR3, the full variable domain is DGGITQSPKYLFRKEGQNVTLSCEQNLNHDAMYWYRQDPGQGLRLIYYSQIVNDFQKGDIAEGYSVSREKKESFPLTVTSAQKNPTAFYLCASSMSTGPVLSSYEQYFGPGTRLTVT.

The chain carries TRBV28 and TRBJ2-1; 7 nucleotides align to TRBD2. V trimming: 6 bases; J trimming: 6 bases; junction bases outside the gene matches: 5. Germline V gene lookup returns CDR1 MDHEN and CDR2 SYDVKM. The CDR3 is made up of 13 amino acids. As DNA, the CDR3 is TGTGCCAGCAGCTCTAGCGGAGGCAATGAGCAGTTCTTC. This translates into CASSSSGGNEQFF. Full variable domain (rest looked up from reference TRBV28 and TRBJ2-1): DVKVTQSSRYLVKRTGEKVFLECVQDMDHENMFWYRQDPGLGLRLIYFSYDVKMKEKGDIPEGYSVSREKKERFSLILESASTNQTSMYLCASSSSGGNEQFFGPGTRLTVL.

The CDR3 DNA reads as TGTGCCAGCAGCCAAGGGACGGGGGACCCTGAGACCCAGTACTTC. Its translation: CASSQGTGDPETQYF. The chain uses TRBV4-2 and TRBJ2-5; possibly TRBD2 for D (6 bases). The CDR3 covers 15 residues. The V gene lost 1 base and the J gene lost 5 bases, with 14 bases spanning the gap. Germline CDR1 and CDR2: LGHNA and YNFKEQ.

The J gene is TRBJ1-2, the V gene TRBV6-1; D may be TRBD1 (6 bases). V was shortened by 2 bases and J by 5 bases, with 12 bases between the two germline ends. Germline V gene lookup returns CDR1 MNHNS and CDR2 SASEGT. The CDR3 length is 14 residues. CDR3 in amino acids: CASSEIQGVYGYTF. CDR3 DNA sequence: TGTGCCAGCAGTGAAATACAGGGAGTTTATGGCTACACCTTC.

This chain joins TRBV7-9 and TRBJ1-2; D is perhaps TRBD1 (5 bases). V lost 7 bases to trimming and J lost 1 base, with 13 bases between them. This CDR3 region has 14 residues. Germline V gives CDR1 SEHNR, CDR2 FQNEAQ (reference sequence). Written as DNA, the CDR3 is TGTGCCAGCACTGTGCAGGGTAGTAACTATGGCTACACCTTC. It specifies CASTVQGSNYGYTF.

The gene calls are TRBV9 and TRBJ1-2, with D possibly TRBD1 on 6 matching bases. Looked up from germline, CDR1 is SGDLS and CDR2 is YYNGEE. The CDR3 is made up of 14 amino acids. V was shortened by 4 bases and J by 8 bases, with 18 bases between the two germline ends. CDR3 protein: CASSLERGSDGYTF. The DNA for the CDR3 is TGTGCCAGCAGCTTGGAAAGGGGGTCCGACGGCTACACCTTC.

This clone was seen a handful of times. This chain joins TRBV5-1 and TRBJ2-7; D might be TRBD2 (6 bases). Trimming cost V 9 bases and J 5 bases, with 18 bases left between them. The CDR3 length is 13 residues. The germline V gene encodes CDR1 SGHRS and CDR2 YFSETQ. The CDR3 spells CATHDGGVDEQYF. The CDR3 DNA reads as TGCGCCACCCACGACGGGGGTGTCGACGAGCAGTACTTC.

The chain combines TRBV11-2 with TRBJ1-2; maybe TRBD1 (5 bases). Trimming removed 5 bases at V and 8 bases at J, with 15 bases between. CDR3 size: 13 residues. CDR1 is SGHAT and CDR2 is FQNNGV in the germline V gene. CDR3 DNA: TGTGCCAGCAGCGAAACAGGAATCTGGGGCTACACCTTC. Protein product: CASSETGIWGYTF.

J is TRBJ2-3 and V is TRBV23-1; 12 nucleotides agree with TRBD1. TRBV23-1 is an open reading frame, and its role is uncertain. V trimming: 6 bases; J trimming: 13 bases; junction bases outside the gene matches: 5. The CDR3 length is 12 residues. CDR3 DNA: TGCGCCAGCAGACCCGGGACAGGGGGCAAGTATTTT. Residues: CASRPGTGGKYF.